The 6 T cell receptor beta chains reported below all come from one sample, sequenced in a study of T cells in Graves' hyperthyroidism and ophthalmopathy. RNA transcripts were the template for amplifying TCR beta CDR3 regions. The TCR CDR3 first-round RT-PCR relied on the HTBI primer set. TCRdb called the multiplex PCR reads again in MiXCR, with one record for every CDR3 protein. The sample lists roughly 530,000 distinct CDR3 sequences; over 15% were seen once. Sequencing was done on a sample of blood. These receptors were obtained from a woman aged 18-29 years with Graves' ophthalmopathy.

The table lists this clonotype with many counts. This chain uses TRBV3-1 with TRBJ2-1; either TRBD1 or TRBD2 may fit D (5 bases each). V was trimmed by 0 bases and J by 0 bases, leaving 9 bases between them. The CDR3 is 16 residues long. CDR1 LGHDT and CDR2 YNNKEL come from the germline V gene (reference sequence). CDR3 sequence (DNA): TGTGCCAGCAGCCAAGAGGGGGAGAGCTCCTACAATGAGCAGTTCTTC. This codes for CASSQEGESSYNEQFF.

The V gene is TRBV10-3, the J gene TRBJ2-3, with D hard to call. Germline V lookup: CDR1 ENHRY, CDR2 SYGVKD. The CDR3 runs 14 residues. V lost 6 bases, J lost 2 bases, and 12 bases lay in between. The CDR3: CAIRGRIHTDTQYF. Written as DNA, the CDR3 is TGTGCCATCAGGGGTAGAATCCACACAGATACGCAGTATTTT.

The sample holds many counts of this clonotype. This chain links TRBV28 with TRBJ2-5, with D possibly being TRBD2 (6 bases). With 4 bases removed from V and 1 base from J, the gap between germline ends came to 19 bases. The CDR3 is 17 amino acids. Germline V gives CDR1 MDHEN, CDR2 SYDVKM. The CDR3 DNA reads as TGTGCCAGCAGTTCCCCCCCTCGGGAGTCCCCCCAAGAGACCCAGTACTTC. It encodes CASSSPPRESPQETQYF.

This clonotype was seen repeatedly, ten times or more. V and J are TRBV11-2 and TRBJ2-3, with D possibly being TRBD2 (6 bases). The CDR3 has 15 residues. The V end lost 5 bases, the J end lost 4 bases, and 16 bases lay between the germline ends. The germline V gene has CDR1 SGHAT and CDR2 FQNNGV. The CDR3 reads CASSPHGRIADTQYF. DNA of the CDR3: TGTGCCAGCAGCCCCCACGGGAGAATCGCAGATACGCAGTATTTT.

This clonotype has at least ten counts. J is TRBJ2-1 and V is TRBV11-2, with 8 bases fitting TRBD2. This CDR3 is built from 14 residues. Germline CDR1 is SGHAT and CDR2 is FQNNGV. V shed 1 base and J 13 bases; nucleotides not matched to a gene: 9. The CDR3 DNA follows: TGTGCCAGCAGCTTAGTCTCTGCTGCGGGGGGCCAGTTCTTC. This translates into CASSLVSAAGGQFF. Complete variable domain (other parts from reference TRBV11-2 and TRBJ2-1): EAGVAQSPRYKIIEKRQSVAFWCNPISGHATLYWYQQILGQGPKLLIQFQNNGVVDDSQLPKDRFSAERLKGVDSTLKIQPAKLEDSAVYLCASSLVSAAGGQFFGPGTRLTVL.

CDR3 DNA: TGTGCCAGCAGCGTTGACAAGCTCCGGGCCGATAACTATGGCTACACCTTC. Residues: CASSVDKLRADNYGYTF. The chain joins TRBV7-9 to TRBJ1-2; D is undetermined. V gave up 5 bases and J gave up 1 base, with 20 bases separating them. CDR3 size: 17 residues. CDR1 SEHNR and CDR2 FQNEAQ come from the germline V gene (reference sequence).